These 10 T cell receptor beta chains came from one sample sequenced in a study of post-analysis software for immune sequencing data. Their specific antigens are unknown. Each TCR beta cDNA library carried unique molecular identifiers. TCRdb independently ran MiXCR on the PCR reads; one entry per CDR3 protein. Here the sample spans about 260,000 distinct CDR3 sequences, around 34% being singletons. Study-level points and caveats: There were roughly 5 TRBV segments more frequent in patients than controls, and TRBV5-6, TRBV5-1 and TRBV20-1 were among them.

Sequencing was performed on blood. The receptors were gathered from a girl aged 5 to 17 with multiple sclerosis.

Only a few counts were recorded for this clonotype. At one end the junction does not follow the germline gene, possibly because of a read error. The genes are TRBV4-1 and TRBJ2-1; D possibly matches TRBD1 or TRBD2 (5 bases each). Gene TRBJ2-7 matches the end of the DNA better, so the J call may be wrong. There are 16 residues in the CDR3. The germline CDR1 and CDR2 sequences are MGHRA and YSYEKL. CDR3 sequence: CAGSRPSGRFYNEQYF. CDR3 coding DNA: TGCGCCGGCAGCCGACCCTCGGGGCGTTTCTACAATGAGCAGTACTTC.

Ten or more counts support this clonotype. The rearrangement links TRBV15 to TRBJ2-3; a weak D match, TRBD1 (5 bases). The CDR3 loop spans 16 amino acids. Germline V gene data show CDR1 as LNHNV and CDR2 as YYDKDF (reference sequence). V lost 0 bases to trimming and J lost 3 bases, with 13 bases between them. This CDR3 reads CATSRDGAVQTDTQYF. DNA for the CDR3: TGTGCCACCAGCAGAGATGGGGCAGTGCAGACAGATACGCAGTATTTT.

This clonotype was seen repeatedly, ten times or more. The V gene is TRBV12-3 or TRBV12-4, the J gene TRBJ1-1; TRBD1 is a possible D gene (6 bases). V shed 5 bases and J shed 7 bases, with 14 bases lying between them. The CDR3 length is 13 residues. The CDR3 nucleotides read TGTGCCAGCAGTCCCTGGACAGTCGTTGAAGCTTTCTTT. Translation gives CASSPWTVVEAFF.

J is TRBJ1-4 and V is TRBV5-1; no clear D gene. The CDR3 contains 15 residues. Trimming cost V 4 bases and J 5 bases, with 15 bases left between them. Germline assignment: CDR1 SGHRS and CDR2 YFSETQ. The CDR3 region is CASSQVGRRNEKLFF. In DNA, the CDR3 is TGCGCCAGCAGCCAAGTCGGCCGAAGAAATGAAAAACTGTTTTTT.

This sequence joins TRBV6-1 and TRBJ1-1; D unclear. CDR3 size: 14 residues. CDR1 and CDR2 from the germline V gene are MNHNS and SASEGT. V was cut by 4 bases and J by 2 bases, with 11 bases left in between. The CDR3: CASSVRSSNTEAFF. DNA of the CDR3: TGTGCCAGCAGTGTCCGGAGTTCTAACACTGAAGCTTTCTTT.

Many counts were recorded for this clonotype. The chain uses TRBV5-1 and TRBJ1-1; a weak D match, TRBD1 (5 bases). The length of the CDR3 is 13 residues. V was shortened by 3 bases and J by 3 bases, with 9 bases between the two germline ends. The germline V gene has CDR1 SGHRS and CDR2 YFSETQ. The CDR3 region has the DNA TGCGCCAGCAGCTCGACAGTTTACACTGAAGCTTTCTTT. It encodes CASSSTVYTEAFF.

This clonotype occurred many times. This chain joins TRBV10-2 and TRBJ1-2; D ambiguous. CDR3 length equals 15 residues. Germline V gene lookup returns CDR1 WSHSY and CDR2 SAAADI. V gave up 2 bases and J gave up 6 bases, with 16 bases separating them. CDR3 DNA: TGCGCCAGCAGTGAGGATAAAGTCTCCGATCATGGCTACACCTTC. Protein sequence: CASSEDKVSDHGYTF.

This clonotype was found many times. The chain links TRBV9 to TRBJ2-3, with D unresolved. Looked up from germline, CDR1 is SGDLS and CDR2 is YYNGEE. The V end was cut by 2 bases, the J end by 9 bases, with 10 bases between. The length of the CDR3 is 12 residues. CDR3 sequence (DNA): TGTGCCAGCAGCGTTGACCTTTTAACGCAGTATTTT. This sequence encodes CASSVDLLTQYF.

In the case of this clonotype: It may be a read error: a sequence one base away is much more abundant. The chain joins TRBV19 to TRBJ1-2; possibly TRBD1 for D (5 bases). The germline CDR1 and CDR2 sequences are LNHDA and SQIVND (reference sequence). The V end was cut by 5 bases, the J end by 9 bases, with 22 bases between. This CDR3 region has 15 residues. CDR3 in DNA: TGTGCCAGTAGTCCCCCGATGGGCAGGGAGTATAGCTACACCTTC. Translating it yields CASSPPMGREYSYTF.

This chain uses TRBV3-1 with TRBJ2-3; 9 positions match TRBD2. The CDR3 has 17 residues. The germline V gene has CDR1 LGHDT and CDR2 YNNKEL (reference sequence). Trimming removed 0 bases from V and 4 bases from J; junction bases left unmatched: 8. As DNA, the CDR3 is TGTGCCAGCAGCCAAGAAGGTCGGCGGGGGGGCTCAGATACGCAGTATTTT. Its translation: CASSQEGRRGGSDTQYF.